A selection of T cell receptor beta chains follows, all from one sample in a study of blood T cell repertoires in COVID-19. TCRdb's table, derived via immunoSEQ multiplex PCR, lists solely in-frame clones and lacks some. The sample includes a few hundred thousand clones, about nine tenths of them seen just once. Sequenced: peripheral blood. The receptor set was obtained from a woman in her 40s who had recovered from COVID-19. The CDR3 runs from the conserved cysteine through the conserved F or W. Each record gives: J gene, clone size, D gene, V gene, CDR3 DNA, CDR3 protein. D genes are given only for firm matches. Size values are once, few and many counts, or a class for expanded clones, and some rows have none.

>TRBJ2-1|-|-|TRBV6-5
TGTGCCAGCTCCAGGGGACCTTACGCCAACAATGAGCAGTTCTTC
CASSRGPYANNEQFF
>TRBJ1-5|-|-|TRBV3-1/TRBV3-2
TGTGCCAGCAGCTCAAGCGGGCTAAATCAGCCCCAGCATTTT
CASSSSGLNQPQHF
>TRBJ2-1|-|-|TRBV28
TGTGCCAGCAGTTATTCGCGGAGGTCCTACAATGAGCAGTTCTTC
CASSYSRRSYNEQFF
>TRBJ2-2|-|-|TRBV20-1
TGCAGTGCTAGTTCAGCGGAGACGAACACCGGGGAGCTGTTTTTT
CSASSAETNTGELFF
>TRBJ1-1|-|-|TRBV28
TGTGCCAGCAGCCCCTTGATCCCCCCGGGGGCTTTCTTT
CASSPLIPPGAFF
>TRBJ1-1|-|-|TRBV12-3/TRBV12-4
TGTGCCAGCAGTGTCAGGGAAGGCACTGAAGCTTTCTTT
CASSVREGTEAFF
>TRBJ1-2|-|TRBD1|TRBV28
TGTGCCAGCAGCCCCGGGACAGGGCAGGGCTACACCTTC
CASSPGTGQGYTF
>TRBJ1-6|-|TRBD1|TRBV28
TGTGCCAGCGTCACAGGGGATAATTCACCCCTCCACTTT
CASVTGDNSPLHF
>TRBJ2-2|-|-|TRBV20-1
TGCAGTGCTAGTCACAGCCAAACCGGGGAGCTGTTTTTT
CSASHSQTGELFF
>TRBJ2-1|-|TRBD2|TRBV5-1
TGCGCCAGCACCTTTTCTGGGACTAGCGGAAGCAATGAGCAGTTCTTC
CASTFSGTSGSNEQFF
>TRBJ2-1|once|TRBD2|TRBV20-1
TGCAGTGCTAGTGCTAGCGGGAGCTCCTACAATGAGCAGTTCTTC
CSASASGSSYNEQFF
>TRBJ2-7|-|TRBD2|TRBV6-5
TGTGCCAGCACCAAAGCGGGAGACCCCTACGAGCAGTACTTC
CASTKAGDPYEQYF
>TRBJ2-7|few|-|TRBV7-9
TGTGCCAGCAGCTTTGATTTCGGGGGGCACTACGAGCAGTACTTC
CASSFDFGGHYEQYF
>TRBJ2-1|-|-|TRBV4-1
TGCGCCAGCAGCCAACCCCTAGGCCCCTACTCCTACAATGAGCAGTTCTTC
CASSQPLGPYSYNEQFF
>TRBJ1-1|-|-|TRBV7-3
TGTGCCAGCGGATATACAGTGAACACTGAAGCTTTCTTT
CASGYTVNTEAFF
>TRBJ2-7|-|-|TRBV18
TGTGCCAGCTCACCTCCCGGAACTGGGGAGTCCTACGAGCAGTACTTC
CASSPPGTGESYEQYF
>TRBJ2-2|-|-|TRBV4-1
TGCGCCAGCAGCCTCGACAGGTCCACCGGGGAGCTGTTTTTT
CASSLDRSTGELFF
>TRBJ2-3|-|TRBD2|TRBV7-3
TGTGCCAGCAGCTTAGGTCTAGCGGGTCGCACAGATACGCAGTATTTT
CASSLGLAGRTDTQYF
>TRBJ2-5|-|-|TRBV28
TGTGCCAGCAGTTCACTCGCAGGGGTCGGAGAGACCCAGTACTTC
CASSSLAGVGETQYF
>TRBJ2-7|once|-|TRBV18
TGTGCCAGCTCACCCGACATGTACGAGCAGTACTTC
CASSPDMYEQYF
>TRBJ2-7|-|TRBD1|TRBV6-6
TGTGCCAGCAGTGTGGGACAGGGGGCCTCCGAGCAGTACTTC
CASSVGQGASEQYF
>TRBJ2-7|-|TRBD2|TRBV5-4
TGTGCCAGCAGCACTGGGACTAGCGGGACCTACGAGCAGTACTTC
CASSTGTSGTYEQYF
>TRBJ2-4|-|TRBD2|TRBV11-3
TGTGCCAGCAGCTCTCCCCTGACTAGCGGGAGAACCAAAAACATTCAGTACTTC
CASSSPLTSGRTKNIQYF
>TRBJ1-1|-|TRBD1|TRBV7-3
TGTGCCAGCAGCCCAGGGACAGGAGGAAACGCTTTCTTT
CASSPGTGGNAFF
>TRBJ1-2|-|-|TRBV29-1
TGCAGCGTTGCAGGGTCTGATGGCTACACCTTC
CSVAGSDGYTF
>TRBJ2-3|-|TRBD1|TRBV4-1
TGCGCCAGCAGCCAAGTTCCCCCAGGACAGGGGGGCACAGATACGCAGTATTTT
CASSQVPPGQGGTDTQYF
>TRBJ1-2|-|TRBD1|TRBV28
TGTGCCAGCAGTGGAGGACAGGCCTATGGCTACACCTTC
CASSGGQAYGYTF
>TRBJ1-1|-|-|TRBV5-3
TGTGCCAGAAGCTCCCCTCCCCACATTATGAACACTGAAGCTTTCTTT
CARSSPPHIMNTEAFF
>TRBJ2-5|-|-|TRBV30
TGTGCCTGGACGGACAGTCGGGAGACCCAGTACTTC
CAWTDSRETQYF
>TRBJ1-2|-|TRBD1|TRBV13
TGTGCCAGCAGCGCATCCACAGGGGGCTTAAGCTACACCTTC
CASSASTGGLSYTF